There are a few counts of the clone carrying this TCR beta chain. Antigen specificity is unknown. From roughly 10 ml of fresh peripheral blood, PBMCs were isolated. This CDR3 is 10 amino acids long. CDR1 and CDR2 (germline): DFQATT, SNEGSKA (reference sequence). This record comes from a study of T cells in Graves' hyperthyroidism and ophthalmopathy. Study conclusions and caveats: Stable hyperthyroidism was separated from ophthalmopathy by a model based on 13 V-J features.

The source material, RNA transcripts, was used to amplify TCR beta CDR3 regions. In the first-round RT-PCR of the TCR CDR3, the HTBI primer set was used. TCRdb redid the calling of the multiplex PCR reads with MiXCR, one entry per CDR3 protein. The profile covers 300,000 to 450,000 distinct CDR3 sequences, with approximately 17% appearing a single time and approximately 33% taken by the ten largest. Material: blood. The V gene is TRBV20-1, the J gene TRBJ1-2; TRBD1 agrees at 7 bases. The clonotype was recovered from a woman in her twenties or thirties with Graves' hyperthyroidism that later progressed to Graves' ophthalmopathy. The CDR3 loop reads CNDRVDGYTF. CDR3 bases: TGCAATGACAGGGTTGATGGCTACACCTTC.